These T cell receptor beta chains were read from a single sample in a study of cytomegalovirus exposure and HLA in healthy donors. Produced via immunoSEQ multiplex PCR; TCRdb's table is partial and in-frame only. The sample has approximately 140,000 clones, around 80% seen once. The sample taken for sequencing was PBMCs. The receptors were sampled from a man aged 45-60 years in good health and CMV-seronegative. Both conserved end residues are part of each CDR3. A D gene is named only where the DNA matches it firmly. Size values are once, few and many counts, or a class for expanded clones, and some rows have none.

V gene	D gene	clone size	J gene	CDR3 DNA	CDR3 protein
TRBV5-6	.	.	TRBJ1-6	TGTGCCAGCAGCTTGGAGTGGGGGGATAATTCACCCCTCCACTTT	CASSLEWGDNSPLHF
TRBV13	TRBD1	.	TRBJ2-2	TGTGCCAGCAGCTGGGGACAGGGGGCATCGGTCGGGGAGCTGTTTTTT	CASSWGQGASVGELFF
TRBV30	TRBD1	.	TRBJ1-6	TGTGCCTGGAGTTCGACAGGGAGAGGGTCACCCCTCCACTTT	CAWSSTGRGSPLHF
TRBV7-9	TRBD1	few	TRBJ2-3	TGTGCCAGCAGCGGCTTGACAGGGGGTCGTGCAGATACGCAGTATTTT	CASSGLTGGRADTQYF
TRBV5-6	.	.	TRBJ2-4	TGTGCCAGCAGCTTGGGGGGAGCTCGCAAAGACATTCAGTACTTC	CASSLGGARKDIQYF
TRBV2	.	.	TRBJ2-1	TGTGCCAGCACCGAAGGGGTAAATGAGCAGTTCTTC	CASTEGVNEQFF
TRBV6-5	.	.	TRBJ2-7	TGTGCCAGCAGTTACTCGGGACTGCCCTCCTACGAGCAGTACTTC	CASSYSGLPSYEQYF
TRBV10-3	.	.	TRBJ1-1	TGTGCCATCAGGCCAGGGGTGAACACTGAAGCTTTCTTT	CAIRPGVNTEAFF
TRBV29-1	TRBD1	.	TRBJ1-3	TGCAGCGTGGGACAGGACCGGTACACCATATATTTT	CSVGQDRYTIYF
TRBV2	TRBD1	.	TRBJ2-6	TGTGCCAGCAGTGAAGCGCAGGACAGGCCCTCTGGGGCCAACGTCCTGACTTTC	CASSEAQDRPSGANVLTF
TRBV27	TRBD1	.	TRBJ2-5	TGTGCCAGCAGTCCAGGGGGTTGGCAAGAGACCCAGTACTTC	CASSPGGWQETQYF